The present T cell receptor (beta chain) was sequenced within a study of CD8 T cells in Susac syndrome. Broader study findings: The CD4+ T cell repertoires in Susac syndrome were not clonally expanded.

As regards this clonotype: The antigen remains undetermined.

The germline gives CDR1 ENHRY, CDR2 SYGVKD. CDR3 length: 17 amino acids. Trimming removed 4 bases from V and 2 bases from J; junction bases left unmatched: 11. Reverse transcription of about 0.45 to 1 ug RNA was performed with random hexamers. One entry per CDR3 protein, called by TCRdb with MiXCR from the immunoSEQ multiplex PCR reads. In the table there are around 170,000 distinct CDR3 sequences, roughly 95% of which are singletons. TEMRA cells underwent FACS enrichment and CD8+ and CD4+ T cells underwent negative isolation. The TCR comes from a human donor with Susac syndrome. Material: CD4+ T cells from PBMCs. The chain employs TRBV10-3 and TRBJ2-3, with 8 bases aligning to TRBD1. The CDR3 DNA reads TGTGCCATCAGTGCCCTGACAGGGGCAGCTATCACAGATACGCAGTATTTT. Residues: CAISALTGAAITDTQYF.